The rows below give T cell receptor beta chains drawn from one sample of a study of Graves' ophthalmopathy and Graves' hyperthyroidism. TCRdb called the multiplex PCR reads again in MiXCR, with one record for every CDR3 protein. The sample has 400,000 to 450,000 distinct CDR3 sequences, around 21% seen once; the top ten hold under 3.5%. Sequencing was done on a sample of peripheral blood. Every receptor here comes from a woman aged 18-29 years with stable Graves' hyperthyroidism. Both conserved end residues are part of each CDR3. D genes are given only for firm matches. For some rows the clone size is stated as once, few or many, or as a class when expanded; others skip it.

NA NA TRBJ2-2 TRBV11-2 CASSNIRTYGTGELFF TGTGCCAGCAGCAACATCAGGACATACGGCACCGGGGAGCTGTTTTTT
NA NA TRBJ1-1 TRBV20-1 CSARGFRFGDFMNTEAFF TGCAGTGCTAGAGGTTTCAGGTTCGGAGACTTCATGAACACTGAAGCTTTCTTT
few NA TRBJ2-5 TRBV11-2 CASSFIGETQYF TGTGCCAGCAGCTTTATCGGGGAGACCCAGTACTTC
NA NA TRBJ2-5 TRBV28 CASSSPTGETQYF TGTGCCAGCAGTTCACCGACAGGAGAGACCCAGTACTTC
NA TRBD2 TRBJ2-7 TRBV14 CASSQDHRGLAGAVEQCF TGTGCTAGCAGCCAAGATCATAGAGGACTAGCGGGAGCAGTCGAGCAGTGCTTC
many TRBD1 TRBJ2-5 TRBV20-1 CSASQDREETQYF TGCAGTGCTAGCCAGGACAGGGAAGAGACCCAGTACTTC
many TRBD2 TRBJ2-7 TRBV5-1 CASSLGVSGTSVYEQYF TGCGCCAGCAGCTTGGGGGTCTCGGGGACTAGCGTCTACGAGCAGTACTTC
many NA TRBJ2-7 TRBV30 CAWSGSEEYEQYF TGTGCCTGGAGTGGGAGTGAAGAATACGAGCAGTACTTC
many NA TRBJ2-5 TRBV19 CASRGPWEAETQYF TGTGCCAGTAGGGGCCCATGGGAGGCAGAGACCCAGTACTTC
many NA TRBJ2-2 TRBV7-2 CASSLARVAGELFF TGTGCCAGCAGCTTGGCCAGGGTGGCCGGGGAGCTGTTTTTT
many TRBD1 TRBJ2-1 TRBV30 CAWSQGVYNEQFF TGTGCCTGGAGTCAGGGGGTCTACAATGAGCAGTTCTTC
many TRBD2 TRBJ2-5 TRBV2 CASSAHLAGGETQYF TGTGCCAGCAGTGCCCATCTAGCGGGAGGGGAGACCCAGTACTTC
many NA TRBJ1-1 TRBV7-8 CASSGFGDTEAFF TGTGCCAGCAGCGGGTTCGGGGACACTGAAGCTTTCTTT
NA TRBD2 TRBJ2-5 TRBV11-2 CASSPAGLTQETQYF TGTGCCAGCAGCCCAGCGGGACTGACCCAAGAGACCCAGTACTTC
many NA TRBJ1-1 TRBV11-2 CASSLATGRGAFF TGTGCCAGCAGCTTAGCTACCGGGAGGGGAGCTTTCTTT
many NA TRBJ1-5 TRBV2 CASSEGGASNQPQHF TGTGCCAGCAGTGAAGGGGGCGCGAGCAATCAGCCCCAGCATTTT
NA NA TRBJ2-5 TRBV28 CASSLIDPWETQYF TGTGCCAGCAGTTTAATAGACCCCTGGGAGACCCAGTACTTC
many TRBD1 TRBJ1-6 TRBV15 CATSRAGQGNSPLHF TGTGCCACCAGCAGAGCGGGACAGGGGAATTCACCCCTCCACTTT
many NA TRBJ2-2 TRBV30 CAWSGGGGELFF TGTGCCTGGAGTGGAGGAGGCGGGGAGCTGTTTTTT
NA NA TRBJ1-1 TRBV20-1 CSARTVSSTEAFF TGCAGTGCGCGAACAGTTTCGAGCACTGAAGCTTTCTTT
NA NA TRBJ1-1 TRBV6-1 CASSARRGTEAFF TGTGCCAGCAGTGCTCGTAGAGGAACTGAAGCTTTCTTT
many TRBD1 TRBJ1-1 TRBV5-1 CASSASQGANTEAFF TGCGCCAGCAGCGCATCACAGGGGGCGAACACTGAAGCTTTCTTT
NA NA TRBJ1-2 TRBV12-3/TRBV12-4 CASSLQGSSGYTF TGTGCCAGCTCTTTACAGGGTTCGTCCGGCTACACCTTC
many NA TRBJ1-1 TRBV30 CAWSVESLPNTEAFF TGTGCCTGGAGTGTAGAGAGCTTACCGAACACTGAAGCTTTCTTT
many TRBD1 TRBJ1-2 TRBV11-2 CASSYGQARSYGGYTF TGTGCCAGCAGCTATGGACAGGCACGGTCGTATGGTGGCTACACCTTC
few NA TRBJ1-2 TRBV19 CASSPGWGYTF TGTGCCAGTAGTCCCGGGTGGGGCTACACCTTC
NA NA TRBJ1-1 TRBV12-3/TRBV12-4 CASSWGRGRAAFF TGTGCCAGCAGTTGGGGACGGGGGAGGGCGGCTTTCTTT
many TRBD2 TRBJ2-3 TRBV7-3 CASSSGGRAGDTQYF TGTGCCAGCAGCTCTGGCGGGAGGGCCGGCGATACGCAGTATTTT
many TRBD1 TRBJ1-2 TRBV9 CASSVGADEEGAFYGYTF TGTGCCAGCAGCGTAGGTGCGGACGAGGAGGGGGCTTTCTATGGCTACACCTTC
NA NA TRBJ2-7 TRBV6-1 CASIRTPRDEQYF TGTGCCAGCATTCGAACCCCCAGGGACGAGCAGTACTTC
once NA TRBJ1-5 TRBV6-5 CASSLGTGHQPQPQHF TGTGCCAGCAGCTTAGGAACAGGGCACCAGCCACAGCCCCAGCATTTT
many NA TRBJ2-7 TRBV20-1 CSASDVSGPSAYEQYF TGCAGTGCTAGCGACGTGTCTGGACCCAGCGCCTACGAGCAGTACTTC
many NA TRBJ1-2 TRBV6-5 CASSPGTLGSYGYTF TGTGCCAGCAGCCCCGGGACCCTAGGCAGCTATGGCTACACCTTC
many TRBD1 TRBJ1-1 TRBV20-1 CSARNRQGWTEAFF TGCAGTGCTAGAAACAGACAGGGGTGGACTGAAGCTTTCTTT
many NA TRBJ1-6 TRBV20-1 CSARDIGRGSALHF TGCAGTGCTAGAGATATAGGTAGGGGATCGGCCCTCCACTTT
NA NA TRBJ2-5 TRBV4-2 CASSQDGTRGETQYF TGTGCCAGCAGCCAAGACGGGACCCGGGGAGAGACCCAGTACTTC
many NA TRBJ1-6 TRBV5-1 CASSLEGQRSPLHF TGCGCCAGCAGCTTGGAAGGACAGCGCTCACCCCTCCACTTT
NA NA TRBJ2-5 TRBV18 CASSPPGRQGEETQYF TGTGCCAGCTCACCACCGGGGAGGCAGGGCGAAGAGACCCAGTACTTC
many NA TRBJ2-7 TRBV20-1 CSADRARIPYEQYF TGCAGTGCCGATCGGGCGCGGATTCCCTACGAGCAGTACTTC
NA TRBD1 TRBJ1-1 TRBV2 CASSPGTGLAFF TGTGCCAGCAGCCCCGGGACAGGGTTGGCTTTCTTT
many TRBD1 TRBJ1-2 TRBV13 CASSRTGANYGYTF TGTGCCAGCAGCCGGACAGGAGCTAACTATGGCTACACCTTC
few NA TRBJ1-1 TRBV30 CAWSSGGTLRMAFF TGTGCCTGGAGTTCTGGTGGGACCCTCCGGATGGCTTTCTTT
NA NA TRBJ1-2 TRBV12-3/TRBV12-4 CASSPQTNYGYTF TGTGCCAGCAGTCCCCAGACTAACTATGGCTACACCTTC
many NA TRBJ2-7 TRBV2 CASSEMGFGSSSYEQYF TGTGCCAGCAGTGAGATGGGATTCGGGAGTAGCTCCTACGAGCAGTACTTC
once TRBD2 TRBJ2-5 TRBV19 CASSSSGGLLETQYF TGTGCCAGTAGTTCTAGCGGGGGCCTCCTTGAGACCCAGTACTTC
many TRBD2 TRBJ2-5 TRBV12-5 CASGLGGGQETQYF TGTGCTAGTGGTTTGGGCGGGGGGCAAGAGACCCAGTACTTC
many TRBD2 TRBJ2-7 TRBV11-2 CASSLMGLAGGGSYEQYF TGTGCCAGCAGCTTAATGGGACTAGCGGGAGGGGGGTCCTACGAGCAGTACTTC
NA NA TRBJ2-5 TRBV29-1 CSVAAAFQETQYF TGCAGCGTTGCGGCAGCTTTCCAAGAGACCCAGTACTTC
many TRBD1 TRBJ1-6 TRBV12-3/TRBV12-4 CASSKEGAHSPLHF TGTGCCAGCAGTAAAGAGGGGGCCCATTCACCCCTCCACTTT
few TRBD1 TRBJ2-7 TRBV6-1 CASSEGAGQGAYEQYF TGTGCCAGCAGTGAAGGCGCGGGACAGGGGGCCTACGAGCAGTACTTC
many NA TRBJ2-5 TRBV20-1 CSARTHPGLETQYF TGCAGTGCTAGAACCCACCCCGGCCTGGAGACCCAGTACTTC